This TCR beta chain was sequenced during a study of Tregs in tolerant kidney transplant recipients. Assay used: immunoSEQ multiplex PCR; TCRdb lists only in-frame clones, some missing. The repertoire consists of 50,000 or so clones, with approximately 89% occurring once and the leading ten covering around 15%. Mixed chimerism was transient after nonmyeloablative marrow transplants from related graft donors. Germline CDR1 reads SQVTM; CDR2 reads ANQGSEA. The CDR3 covers 11 residues. V lost 7 bases, J lost 7 bases, and 10 bases lay in between. The sample in question was CD8+ T cells from blood (PBMCs), obtained 12 months after the transplant. This receptor was taken from a human patient who received a combined kidney and bone marrow transplant. Some of these T cells may belong to the graft donor. The gene calls are TRBV29-1 and TRBJ2-2; D remains ambiguous. In DNA form, the CDR3 reads TGCAGCGCCCCGCTAAACGGGGAGCTGTTTTTT. It translates to CSAPLNGELFF.